The 4 T cell receptor beta chains below come from one sample, sequenced in a study of CD8+ T cells in alopecia areata. The sequencing template was cDNA reverse transcribed from extracted RNA. Measured with immunoSEQ multiplex PCR; TCRdb has only the in-frame clones, and not every one. The repertoire includes about 200,000 clones, 45% to 70% of them detected once, and roughly 5.3% sits in the top ten. Sequencing input: CD8+ T cells sorted from blood. These receptors originate from a human donor in good health.

This clone was seen only a few times. V is TRBV28 and J is TRBJ1-4; D ambiguous. The germline V and J ends were trimmed by 4 bases and 3 bases, with 9 bases remaining between them. The CDR3 extends over 14 amino acids. The germline V gene encodes CDR1 MDHEN and CDR2 SYDVKM. The CDR3 nucleotides read TGTGCCAGCAGTTACCGAGTGGCTAATGAAAAACTGTTTTTT. It yields the protein CASSYRVANEKLFF.

In its sample, this clone was seen once. The V call is TRBV4-1, the J call TRBJ1-2, with D perhaps matching TRBD1 (5 bases). From germline, CDR1 is MGHRA and CDR2 YSYEKL. V was trimmed by 0 bases and J by 0 bases, leaving 14 bases between them. CDR3 length: 17 residues. CDR3 residues: CASSQDAIGTANYGYTF. The CDR3 DNA reads TGCGCCAGCAGCCAAGATGCTATCGGGACGGCTAACTATGGCTACACCTTC.

The chain employs TRBV2 and TRBJ2-7; D not certain. This CDR3 is 14 amino acids long. From germline, CDR1 is SNHLY and CDR2 FYNNEI. Trimming stripped 2 bases from V and 3 bases from J, with 11 bases between. The CDR3 bases are TGTGCCAGCAGTGAACGACCTAAGGTCTACGAGCAGTACTTC. It is translated as CASSERPKVYEQYF.

This clone was picked up a small number of times. The chain carries TRBV29-1 and TRBJ2-5; D call uncertain. The CDR3 spans 14 residues. Looked up from germline, CDR1 is SQVTM and CDR2 is ANQGSEA. V lost 7 bases to trimming and J lost 1 base, with 16 bases between them. The CDR3: CSAEESGFQETQYF. CDR3 nucleotides: TGCAGCGCAGAAGAATCAGGATTCCAAGAGACCCAGTACTTC. The complete variable domain, with remaining parts taken from reference TRBV29-1 and TRBJ2-5, reads SAVISQKPSRDICQRGTSLTIQCQVDSQVTMMFWYRQQPGQSLTLIATANQGSEATYESGFVIDKFPISRPNLTFSTLTVSNMSPEDSSIYLCSAEESGFQETQYFGPGTRLLVL.